This paragraph covers one T cell receptor beta chain sequence. Other nucleotide sequences in the sample specify the same CDR3. Using immunoSEQ multiplex PCR, the repertoire was profiled, and TCRdb retains in-frame clones only, with some absent. This table has roughly 200,000 clones, approximately 85% appearing once. The CDR3 extends over 14 amino acids. Looked up from germline, CDR1 is SGHTA and CDR2 is FQGTGA. The germline V and J ends were trimmed by 4 bases and 4 bases, with 13 bases remaining between them. The sample comes from a study of blood T cell repertoires in COVID-19. This receptor was identified in a man between 35 and 55 years old who had recovered from COVID-19. Material for sequencing was PBMCs or T cells enriched from blood (not recorded which). This rearrangement joins TRBV7-3 to TRBJ1-2; D unresolved. The CDR3 spells CASSSGEVGYGYTF. CDR3 coding DNA: TGTGCCAGCAGCTCCGGGGAGGTGGGCTATGGCTACACCTTC.